This passage covers 13 T cell receptor beta chains from one sample sequenced in a study of cytomegalovirus exposure and HLA in healthy donors. PCR used 60 Vbeta primers and 13 Jbeta primers. The method was immunoSEQ multiplex PCR; TCRdb's version includes in-frame clones alone and lacks a portion of them. The sample has over 150,000 clones, 85% seen once. Sequenced material: PBMCs. Receptors were obtained from a boy aged 2 to 10 in good health and CMV-seronegative.

The chain employs TRBV4-1 and TRBJ2-1; perhaps TRBD2 as D (5 bases). This CDR3 is built from 14 residues. V lost 3 bases and J lost 6, with 12 bases in between. Looked up from germline, CDR1 is MGHRA and CDR2 is YSYEKL. The CDR3, as DNA: TGCGCCAGCAGCCACCCTCCGGGAAGCAATGAGCAGTTCTTC. Translated: CASSHPPGSNEQFF.

The rearrangement links TRBV11-2 to TRBJ2-1; 8 bases are shared with TRBD1. Germline CDR1 is SGHAT and CDR2 is FQNNGV. Losses at the gene ends were 5 bases for V and 5 bases for J; bases not matched to a gene: 8. The CDR3 sequence is 15 residues long. The CDR3 protein is CASSLSAGGHNEQFF. DNA of the CDR3: TGTGCCAGCAGCCTATCGGCAGGGGGCCACAATGAGCAGTTCTTC.

This clone was seen a few times. This sequence joins TRBV2 and TRBJ2-1, with 10 bases that match TRBD1. V was clipped by 6 bases and J by 5 bases; unmatched bases: 10. The CDR3 is 16 residues long. Germline CDR1 reads SNHLY; CDR2 reads FYNNEI. Here the CDR3 reads CASRRGTGAHHNEQFF. For the CDR3, the DNA is TGTGCCAGCAGACGCGGGACAGGGGCGCACCACAATGAGCAGTTCTTC.

This chain joins TRBV5-6 and TRBJ2-7, with 7 bases aligning to TRBD1. The germline CDR1 and CDR2 sequences are SGHDT and YYEEEE. The V and J ends lost 4 bases and 0 bases, in that order; junction bases with no gene match: 10. The CDR3 extends over 16 amino acids. The CDR3 coding sequence is TGTGCCAGCAGCCGAAGGACAGGCAGAAGCTCCTACGAGCAGTACGTC. It translates to CASSRRTGRSSYEQYV.

This clone was observed a single time. The chain couples TRBV15 to TRBJ2-1; 14 nucleotides line up with TRBD2. Losses at the gene ends were 4 bases for V and 8 bases for J; bases not matched to a gene: 4. The CDR3 contains 15 residues. Per germline, CDR1 LNHNV and CDR2 YYDKDF (reference sequence). The CDR3 region is CATSNGTSGSDEQFF. DNA of the CDR3: TGTGCCACCAGCAACGGGACTAGCGGGAGTGATGAGCAGTTCTTC.

The chain carries TRBV27 and TRBJ1-3; D is uncertain. Trimming pared 6 bases from V and 1 base from J, leaving 16 bases between. The CDR3 consists of 16 residues. Germline values: CDR1 MNHEY, CDR2 SMNVEV (reference sequence). The CDR3 loop is CASSHYSGESGNTIYF. CDR3 DNA sequence: TGTGCCAGCAGCCACTACAGCGGGGAATCTGGAAACACCATATATTTT.

The chain couples TRBV5-1 to TRBJ2-1; possibly TRBD1 for D (5 bases). Trimming took off 6 bases at V and 0 bases at J, with 10 bases between the two ends. The CDR3 length is 14 residues. CDR1 is SGHRS, CDR2 YFSETQ, per germline. The CDR3 region has the DNA TGCGCCAGCAACCCGGACACCTCCTACAATGAGCAGTTCTTC. Encoded protein: CASNPDTSYNEQFF.

This clone came up once. The V gene is TRBV5-1, the J gene TRBJ2-3, with 10 nucleotides matching TRBD2. CDR3 length: 17 residues. Germline CDR1 and CDR2: SGHRS and YFSETQ. V trimming: 3 bases; J trimming: 4 bases; junction bases outside the gene matches: 11. CDR3 in amino acids: CASSSIPSGGGADTQYF. The CDR3 bases are TGCGCCAGCAGCTCCATTCCTAGCGGGGGAGGCGCAGATACGCAGTATTTT.

V and J are TRBV4-1 and TRBJ1-4; D ambiguous. In germline, CDR1 is MGHRA, CDR2 YSYEKL. V was cut by 3 bases and J by 5 bases, with 10 bases left in between. CDR3 length: 14 amino acids. The CDR3 here is CASSHSGMNEKLFF. CDR3 sequence (DNA): TGCGCCAGCAGCCACTCGGGGATGAATGAAAAACTGTTTTTT.

This chain connects TRBV30 to TRBJ2-7; 12 bases fit TRBD2. This CDR3 is built from 15 residues. Germline loops: CDR1 GTSNPN, CDR2 SVGIG (reference sequence). V was clipped by 0 bases and J by 2 bases; unmatched bases: 2. CDR3: CAWSVLAGGAYEQYF. The CDR3 nucleotides read TGTGCCTGGAGTGTACTAGCGGGGGGAGCCTACGAGCAGTACTTC.

The chain employs TRBV9 and TRBJ1-2, with a weak D call TRBD1 (5 bases). Trimming pared 4 bases from V and 7 bases from J, leaving 14 bases between. From germline, CDR1 is SGDLS and CDR2 YYNGEE. The length of the CDR3 is 13 residues. Here the CDR3 DNA reads TGTGCCAGCAGCCCCCAGGATGGGGCTGGCTACACCTTC. It is translated as CASSPQDGAGYTF.

The V gene is TRBV9, the J gene TRBJ1-3; TRBD1 might be the D (6 bases). CDR3 length equals 13 residues. V lost 7 bases and J lost 3, with 11 bases in between. CDR1 and CDR2 from the germline V gene are SGDLS and YYNGEE. The CDR3 is CASSAGVGNTIYF. The DNA of the CDR3 is TGTGCCAGCTCCGCAGGGGTTGGAAACACCATATATTTT.

This clone was detected only once. CDR3 sequence reads: CAWSDRGGIWNTEAFF. The CDR3 DNA follows: TGTGCCTGGAGTGACAGGGGTGGGATTTGGAACACTGAAGCTTTCTTT. This rearrangement joins TRBV30 to TRBJ1-1; the match to TRBD1 covers 7 bases. The CDR3 has 16 amino acids. Germline V CDR1 and CDR2: GTSNPN, SVGIG (reference sequence). J was trimmed by 1 base and V by 1 base; bases with no gene match: 9.